This T cell receptor beta chain was sequenced during a study of cytomegalovirus exposure and HLA in healthy donors. For this clone: Its antigen is unknown.

These donors counted as nominally healthy when sampled, but unrecorded immune exposures were likely. Primers included in the PCR were 60 Vbeta and 13 Jbeta primers. The method was immunoSEQ multiplex PCR; TCRdb's version includes in-frame clones alone and lacks a portion of them. The sample yields roughly 140,000 clones, almost 80% seen once. This CDR3 spans 15 amino acids. Germline V lookup: CDR1 SGHRS, CDR2 YFSETQ. Trimming took 1 base from V and 6 from J; bases not matched to a gene: 7. Findings and limits, study-wide: Data from an earlier analysis indicated that most TCR beta V segments were productive either about 87% or about 30% of the time.

The sequence came from a male donor in good health and CMV-seronegative. The sequencing sample was made of PBMCs. J is TRBJ2-7 and V is TRBV5-1, with 10 bases that match TRBD2. The CDR3 sequence is CASSLSGTSVSEQYF. DNA for the CDR3: TGCGCCAGCAGCTTGTCCGGGACTAGCGTCTCCGAGCAGTACTTC.